Sequencing of this T cell receptor beta chain was carried out in a study of PD-1 blockade in classical Hodgkin lymphoma. In regard to this clone: The antigen is not known.

Overall study results and limits: Partial responders and progressors had significantly lower baseline TCR diversity. Relapsed/refractory patients reportedly had lower baseline diversity than newly diagnosed patients.

Time point here: cycle 4 day 1 (C4D1), after 6 weeks of nivolumab. Autologous stem cell transplantation was followed by relapse in every patient, and brentuximab vedotin exposure varied. Magnetic negative selection purified CD4+ T cells from thawed PBMCs. Best response was recorded as complete response, partial response or progressive disease. Clones were read by immunoSEQ multiplex PCR, and TCRdb kept only the in-frame ones, dropping some. The repertoire includes 30,000 to 40,000 clones, roughly nine tenths of them detected once, and roughly 0.33% sits in the top ten. This clonotype originated in a human donor with classical Hodgkin lymphoma. The input for sequencing was CD4+ T cells from blood, taken before the fourth cycle of nivolumab.

This CDR3 is CASSQDLARAGYVSPLHF. The CDR3 DNA sequence: TGTGCCAGCAGCCAAGATCTTGCGCGTGCTGGGTACGTGTCACCCCTCCACTTT. The chain uses TRBV4-2 and TRBJ1-6, with no clear D. Germline lookup yields CDR1 LGHNA and CDR2 YNFKEQ. The V end lost 0 bases, the J end lost 10 bases, and 22 bases lay between the germline ends. This CDR3 comprises 18 residues.